The clone carrying this T cell receptor (beta chain) was detected a few times. Its antigen is as yet unknown. Naive CD4+ T cells were purified with Tregs depleted by CD25. V was pared by 1 base and J by 3 bases, with 19 bases between. CDR1 DFQATT and CDR2 SNEGSKA come from the germline V gene (reference sequence). CDR3 size: 16 residues. General observations from the study: The larger cohort examined one V-J beta rearrangement, not whole repertoires.

MiXCR, run by TCRdb on the 5' RACE reads, gives a single entry per CDR3 protein. The sample carries approximately 47,000 distinct CDR3 sequences, roughly 28% recorded once. Sequenced sample: naive CD4+ T cells sorted from blood. Subset in this sample: naive CD4+ T cells, CD4+CD45RA+CD25-. The chain employs TRBV20-1 and TRBJ2-7, with D perhaps TRBD1 (6 bases). This sequence was found in a female donor with breast cancer. CDR3 sequence reads: CSARVPQSGEIYEQYF. Here the CDR3 DNA reads TGCAGTGCTAGAGTTCCTCAATCAGGGGAAATCTACGAGCAGTACTTC.